This T cell receptor beta chain was found in a study of T cells in Graves' hyperthyroidism and ophthalmopathy. TCR beta CDR3 region amplification was performed from RNA transcripts. The primer set for the first-round RT-PCR of the TCR CDR3 was HTBI. TCRdb passed the multiplex PCR reads through MiXCR, listing each CDR3 protein once. The profile covers 300,000 to 450,000 distinct CDR3 sequences, with 13% to 15% appearing a single time and 15% to 20% taken by the ten largest. This clonotype showed up many times. Trimming took off 3 bases at V and 4 bases at J, with 7 bases between the two ends. This CDR3 is built from 13 residues.

This receptor was obtained from a woman aged 25 to 39 with Graves' ophthalmopathy. The V gene is TRBV12-3 or TRBV12-4, the J gene TRBJ2-1; no reliable D call. Sample: blood. The CDR3 DNA reads TGTGCCAGCAGTTTCGCCGAATACAATGAGCAGTTCTTC. Translating it yields CASSFAEYNEQFF.